These 8 T cell receptor beta chains were all obtained from the same sample, sequenced in a study of T cell changes during pregnancy in multiple sclerosis (dated by TCRdb to 2018 to 2020). Libraries were made using the immunoSEQ multiplex PCR assay. TCRdb's version of the immuneACCESS table is confined to in-frame rearrangements and falls short of the full clone set. An unresolved V gene accounts for under half of the shortfall where checked; the remainder is of unknown origin. For this sample there are tens of thousands of clones; 80% to 90% appear just once. Clones ranked in the top ten supply 3.5% to 4% of the sample. The material was CD8+ T cells from peripheral blood mononuclear cells, obtained in the third trimester of pregnancy. Source of these receptors: a female donor with multiple sclerosis, enrolled in a pregnancy study.

This clone was detected once. V is TRBV19 and J is TRBJ2-7, with 8 bases matching TRBD2. Germline CDR1 LNHDA, CDR2 SQIVND (reference sequence). There are 15 residues in the CDR3. With 2 bases clipped from V and 3 bases from J, the junction kept 6 bases outside the gene matches. CDR3 sequence: CASSITAGTSYEQYF. The CDR3 DNA sequence: TGTGCCAGTAGTATAACCGCCGGGACTAGCTACGAGCAGTACTTC.

V usage is TRBV6-1 and J usage is TRBJ2-3; possibly TRBD2 for D (7 bases). The germline gives CDR1 MNHNS, CDR2 SASEGT. The CDR3 is made up of 14 amino acids. Trimming cost V 9 bases and J 1 base, with 14 bases left between them. CDR3 nucleotide sequence: TGTGCCAGGGGAGGGGGACAAGGCACAGATACGCAGTATTTT. Translation gives CARGGGQGTDTQYF.

This clone is termed medium-sized (0.01 to 0.1%). The gene calls are TRBV6-1 and TRBJ2-7, with TRBD2 matching over 10 bases. The CDR3 has 15 residues. Germline CDR1 and CDR2: MNHNS and SASEGT. The V segment lost 3 bases and the J segment 6 bases; nucleotides outside the gene matches: 8. CDR3 amino acids: CASSESGGGSREQYF. The CDR3, as DNA: TGTGCCAGCAGTGAGAGCGGGGGGGGCTCTCGCGAGCAGTACTTC.

The V and J genes are TRBV5-6 and TRBJ1-1; D perhaps matches TRBD1 (5 bases). From germline, CDR1 is SGHDT and CDR2 YYEEEE. The CDR3 contains 13 residues. With 0 bases removed from V and 7 bases from J, the gap between germline ends came to 10 bases. The CDR3, as DNA: TGTGCCAGCAGCTTGGGGGCAGGGATTGAAGCTTTCTTT. Translated, it gives CASSLGAGIEAFF.

The V call is TRBV9, the J call TRBJ1-4; perhaps TRBD1 as D (5 bases). This CDR3 comprises 15 residues. Looked up from germline, CDR1 is SGDLS and CDR2 is YYNGEE. Trimming removed 3 bases from V and 8 bases from J, with 17 bases in between. The CDR3 DNA is TGTGCCAGCAGCGGCGGGGGGGGAGGTGGCGAAAAACTGTTTTTT. Residues: CASSGGGGGGEKLFF.

The rearrangement joins TRBV7-3 to TRBJ2-7, with a weak D call TRBD1 (6 bases). The CDR3 has 12 residues. The germline V gene encodes CDR1 SGHTA and CDR2 FQGTGA. V was pared by 3 bases and J by 13 bases, with 16 bases between. CDR3 sequence: CASSFYKGEIYF. In nucleotides, the CDR3 is TGTGCCAGCAGCTTTTATAAGGGGGAAATTTACTTC.

V usage is TRBV6-4 and J usage is TRBJ1-2, with D unresolved. CDR1 and CDR2 from the germline V gene are MRHNA and SNTAGT. Trimming removed 2 bases from V and 4 bases from J, with 14 bases in between. The CDR3 contains 15 residues. The chain's CDR3 is CASSDGSGLTYGYTF. The DNA for the CDR3 is TGTGCCAGCAGTGACGGCTCAGGCCTAACCTATGGCTACACCTTC.

V is TRBV5-6 and J is TRBJ2-7, with TRBD2 matching 12 bases. CDR1 is SGHDT and CDR2 is YYEEEE in the germline V gene. After removal of 2 bases from V and 5 bases from J, the junction contained 11 bases not matched to a gene. The CDR3 length is 17 residues. The CDR3 nucleotides are TGTGCCAGCAGCTTAGCCCTAGCGGGGGGGCCTCAGGACGAGCAGTACTTC. Protein product: CASSLALAGGPQDEQYF.